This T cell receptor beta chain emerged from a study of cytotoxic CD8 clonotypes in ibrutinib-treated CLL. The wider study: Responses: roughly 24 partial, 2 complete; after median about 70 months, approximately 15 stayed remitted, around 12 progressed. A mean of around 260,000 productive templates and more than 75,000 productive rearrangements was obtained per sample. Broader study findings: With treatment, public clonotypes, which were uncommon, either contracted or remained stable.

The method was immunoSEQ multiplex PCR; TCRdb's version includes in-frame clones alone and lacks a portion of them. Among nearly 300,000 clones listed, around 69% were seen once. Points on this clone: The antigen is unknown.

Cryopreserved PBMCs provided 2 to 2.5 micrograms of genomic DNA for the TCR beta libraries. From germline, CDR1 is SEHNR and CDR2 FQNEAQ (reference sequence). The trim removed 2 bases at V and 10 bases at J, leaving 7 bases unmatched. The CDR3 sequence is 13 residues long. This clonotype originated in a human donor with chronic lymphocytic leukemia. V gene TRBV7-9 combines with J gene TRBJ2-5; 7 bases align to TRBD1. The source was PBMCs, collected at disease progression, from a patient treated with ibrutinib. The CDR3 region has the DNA TGTGCCAGCAGCTTACGACAGGGTTTGGTCCAGTACTTC. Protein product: CASSLRQGLVQYF.